The 2 T cell receptor beta chains presented below share a single source sample, sequenced in a study of T cells after somatic rescue of genetic block. Generated by immunoSEQ multiplex PCR, the TCRdb table keeps only in-frame clones and is missing some. The sample has almost 15,000 clones, less than 85% seen once. Material for sequencing was peripheral blood mononuclear cells (PBMCs). The receptors were gathered from a man in his late teens or twenties.

The V and J genes are TRBV5-1 and TRBJ2-7; 7 bases match TRBD2. The V and J ends lost 4 bases and 0 bases, in that order; junction bases with no gene match: 16. In germline, CDR1 is SGHRS, CDR2 YFSETQ. This CDR3 is built from 18 residues. The CDR3 DNA sequence: TGCGCCAGCAGCCCATTTCCCCCCGGGACTATCACCTCCTACGAGCAGTACTTC. Protein sequence: CASSPFPPGTITSYEQYF. Based on the CDR3 plus reference TRBV5-1 and TRBJ2-7, the full variable domain is KAGVTQTPRYLIKTRGQQVTLSCSPISGHRSVSWYQQTPGQGLQFLFEYFSETQRNKGNFPGRFSGRQFSNSRSEMNVSTLELGDSALYLCASSPFPPGTITSYEQYFGPGTRLTVT.

The CDR3: CASMVLWDRGRNEQFF. The CDR3 DNA reads TGTGCCAGCATGGTTCTTTGGGACAGGGGGCGTAATGAGCAGTTCTTC. The rearrangement links TRBV27 to TRBJ2-1, with TRBD1 matching over 12 bases. The V gene's germline CDR1 is MNHEY and CDR2 SMNVEV (reference sequence). The CDR3 totals 16 residues. The V segment lost 7 bases and the J segment 7 bases; nucleotides outside the gene matches: 11.